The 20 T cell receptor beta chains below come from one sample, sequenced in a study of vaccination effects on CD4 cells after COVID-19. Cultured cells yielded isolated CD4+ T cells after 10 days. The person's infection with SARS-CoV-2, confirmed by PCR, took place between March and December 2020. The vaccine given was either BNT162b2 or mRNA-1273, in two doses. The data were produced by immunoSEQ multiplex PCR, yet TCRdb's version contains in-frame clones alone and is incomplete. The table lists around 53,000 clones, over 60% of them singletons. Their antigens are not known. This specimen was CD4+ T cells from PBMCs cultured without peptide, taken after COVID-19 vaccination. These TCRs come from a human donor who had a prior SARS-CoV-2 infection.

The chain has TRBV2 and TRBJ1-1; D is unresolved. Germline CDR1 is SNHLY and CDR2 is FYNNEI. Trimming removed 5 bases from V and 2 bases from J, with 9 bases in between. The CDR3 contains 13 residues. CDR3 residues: CASSLEPNTEAFF. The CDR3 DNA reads TGTGCCAGCAGTCTAGAACCAAACACTGAAGCTTTCTTT.

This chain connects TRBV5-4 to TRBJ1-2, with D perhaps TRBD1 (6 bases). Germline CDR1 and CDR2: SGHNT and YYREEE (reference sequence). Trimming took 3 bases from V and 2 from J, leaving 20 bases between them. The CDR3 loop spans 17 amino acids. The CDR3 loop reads CASSSTGQTKLNYGYTF. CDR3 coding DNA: TGTGCCAGCAGCTCAACGGGACAAACCAAGCTAAACTATGGCTACACCTTC.

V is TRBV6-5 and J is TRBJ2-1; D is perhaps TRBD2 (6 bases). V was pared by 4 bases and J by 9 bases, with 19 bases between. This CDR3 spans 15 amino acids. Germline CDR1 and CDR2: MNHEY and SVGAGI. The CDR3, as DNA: TGTGCCAGCAGTTTGGCTGGGTTAGCGGACGTTGAGCAGTTCTTC. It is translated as CASSLAGLADVEQFF.

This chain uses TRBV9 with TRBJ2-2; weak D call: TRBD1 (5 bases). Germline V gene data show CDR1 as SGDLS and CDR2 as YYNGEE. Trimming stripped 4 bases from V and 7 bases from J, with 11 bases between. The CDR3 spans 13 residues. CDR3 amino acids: CASSPTDSGELFF. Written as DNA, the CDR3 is TGTGCCAGCAGCCCCACTGACAGCGGGGAGCTGTTTTTT.

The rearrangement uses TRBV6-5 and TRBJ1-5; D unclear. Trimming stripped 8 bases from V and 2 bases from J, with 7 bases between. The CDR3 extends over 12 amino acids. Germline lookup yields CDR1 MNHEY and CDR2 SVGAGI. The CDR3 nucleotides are TGTGCCAGCGGCCCGGGCAATCAGCCCCAGCATTTT. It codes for CASGPGNQPQHF.

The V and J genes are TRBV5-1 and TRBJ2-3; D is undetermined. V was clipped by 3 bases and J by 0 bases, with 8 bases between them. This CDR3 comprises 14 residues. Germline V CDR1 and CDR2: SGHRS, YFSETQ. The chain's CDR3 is CASSYITSTDTQYF. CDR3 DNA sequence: TGCGCCAGCAGCTACATCACTAGCACAGATACGCAGTATTTT. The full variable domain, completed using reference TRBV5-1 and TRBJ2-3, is KAGVTQTPRYLIKTRGQQVTLSCSPISGHRSVSWYQQTPGQGLQFLFEYFSETQRNKGNFPGRFSGRQFSNSRSEMNVSTLELGDSALYLCASSYITSTDTQYFGPGTRLTVL.

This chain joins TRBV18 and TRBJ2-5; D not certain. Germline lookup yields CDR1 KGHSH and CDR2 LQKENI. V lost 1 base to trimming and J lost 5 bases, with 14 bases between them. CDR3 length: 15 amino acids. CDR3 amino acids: CASSPRPGDEETQYF. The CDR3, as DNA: TGTGCCAGCTCACCACGACCGGGCGACGAGGAGACCCAGTACTTC.

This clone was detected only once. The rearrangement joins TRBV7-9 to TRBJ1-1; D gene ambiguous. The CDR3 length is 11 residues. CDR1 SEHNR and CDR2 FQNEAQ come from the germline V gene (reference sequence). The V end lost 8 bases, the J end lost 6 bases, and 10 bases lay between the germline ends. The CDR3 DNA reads TGTGCCAGCGGGATGGCGGCTGAAGCTTTCTTT. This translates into CASGMAAEAFF.

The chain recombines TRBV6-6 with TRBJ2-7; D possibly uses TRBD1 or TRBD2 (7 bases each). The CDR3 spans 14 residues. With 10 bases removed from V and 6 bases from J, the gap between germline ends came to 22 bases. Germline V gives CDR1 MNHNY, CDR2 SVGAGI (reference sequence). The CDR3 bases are TGTGCCACGGTGGGGGGGACAGCCAGCCCCGAGCAGTACTTC. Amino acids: CATVGGTASPEQYF.

The chain's CDR3 is CSVGLRAPYEQYF. The CDR3 DNA sequence: TGCAGCGTTGGGCTCCGGGCACCCTACGAGCAGTACTTC. The chain links TRBV29-1 to TRBJ2-7, with unresolved D. Germline values: CDR1 SQVTM, CDR2 ANQGSEA. V lost 4 bases to trimming and J lost 2 bases, with 12 bases between them. This CDR3 has 13 residues.

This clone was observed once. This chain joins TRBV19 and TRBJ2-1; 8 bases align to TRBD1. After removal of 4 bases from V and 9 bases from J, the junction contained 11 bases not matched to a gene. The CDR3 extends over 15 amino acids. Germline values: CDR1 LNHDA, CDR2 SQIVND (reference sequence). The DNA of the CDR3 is TGTGCCAGTAGTACCCCAGGACAGGGCTCAGGTGAGCAGTTCTTC. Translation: CASSTPGQGSGEQFF.

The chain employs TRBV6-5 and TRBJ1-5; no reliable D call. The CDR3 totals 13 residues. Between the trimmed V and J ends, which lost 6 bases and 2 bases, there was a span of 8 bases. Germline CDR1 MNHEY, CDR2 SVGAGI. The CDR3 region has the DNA TGTGCCAGCAGGGTTTCCGGCAATCAGCCCCAGCATTTT. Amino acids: CASRVSGNQPQHF.

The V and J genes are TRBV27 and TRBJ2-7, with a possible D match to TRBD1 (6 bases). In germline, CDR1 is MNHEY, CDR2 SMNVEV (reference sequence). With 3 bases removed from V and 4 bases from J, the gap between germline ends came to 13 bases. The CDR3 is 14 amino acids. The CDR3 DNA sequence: TGTGCCAGCAGTTTTAGGACAGTGGGGTACGAGCAGTACTTC. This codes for CASSFRTVGYEQYF.

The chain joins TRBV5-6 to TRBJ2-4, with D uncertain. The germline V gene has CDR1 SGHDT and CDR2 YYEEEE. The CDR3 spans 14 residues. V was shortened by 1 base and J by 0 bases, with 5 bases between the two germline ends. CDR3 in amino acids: CASSLRLAKNIQYF. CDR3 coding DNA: TGTGCCAGCAGCTTGAGGCTAGCCAAAAACATTCAGTACTTC.

The CDR3 DNA reads as TGTGCCAGCAGAAAAACAGGGGACTATGGCTACACCTTC. The encoded protein is CASRKTGDYGYTF. V usage is TRBV5-5 and J usage is TRBJ1-2; 7 bases align to TRBD1. Germline lookup yields CDR1 SGHKS and CDR2 YYEKEE (reference sequence). Trimming cost V 5 bases and J 3 bases; bases outside gene matches: 4. The CDR3 totals 13 residues.

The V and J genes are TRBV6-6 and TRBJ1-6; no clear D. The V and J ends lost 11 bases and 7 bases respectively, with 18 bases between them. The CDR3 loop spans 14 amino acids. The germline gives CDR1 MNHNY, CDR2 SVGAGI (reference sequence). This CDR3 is CAVRFGSGNSPLHF. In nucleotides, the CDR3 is TGTGCCGTCCGGTTCGGGTCGGGAAATTCACCCCTCCACTTT.

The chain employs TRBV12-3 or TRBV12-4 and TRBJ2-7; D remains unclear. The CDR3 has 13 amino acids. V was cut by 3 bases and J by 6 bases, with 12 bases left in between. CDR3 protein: CASSLRPLPEQYF. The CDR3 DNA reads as TGTGCCAGCAGTTTGAGACCCCTCCCCGAGCAGTACTTC.

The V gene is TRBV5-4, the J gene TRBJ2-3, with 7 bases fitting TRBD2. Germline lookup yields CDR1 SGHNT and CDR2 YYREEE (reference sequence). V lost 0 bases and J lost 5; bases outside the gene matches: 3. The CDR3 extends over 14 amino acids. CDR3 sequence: CASSLGGSRDTQYF. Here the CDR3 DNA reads TGTGCCAGCAGCTTGGGCGGGAGTAGAGATACGCAGTATTTT. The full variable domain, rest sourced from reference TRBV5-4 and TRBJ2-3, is ETGVTQSPTHLIKTRGQQVTLRCSSQSGHNTVSWYQQALGQGPQFIFQYYREEENGRGNFPPRFSGLQFPNYSSELNVNALELDDSALYLCASSLGGSRDTQYFGPGTRLTVL.

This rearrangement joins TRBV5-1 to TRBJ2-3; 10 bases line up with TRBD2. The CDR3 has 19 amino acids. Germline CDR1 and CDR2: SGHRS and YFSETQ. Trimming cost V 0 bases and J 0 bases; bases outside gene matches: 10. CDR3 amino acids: CASSLVVGTSASSTDTQYF. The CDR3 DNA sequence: TGCGCCAGCAGCTTGGTAGTCGGGACTAGCGCCTCTAGCACAGATACGCAGTATTTT.

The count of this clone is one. The CDR3 spells CASSLGETDEQFF. The CDR3 nucleotides are TGCGCCAGCAGCTTGGGCGAGACTGATGAGCAGTTCTTC. The V and J genes are TRBV5-1 and TRBJ2-1; no definite D call. There are 13 residues in the CDR3. From germline, CDR1 is SGHRS and CDR2 YFSETQ. The germline V and J ends were trimmed by 0 bases and 8 bases, with 9 bases remaining between them.